The sequence of this TCR beta chain was determined in a study of beta chain features in type 1 diabetes. Findings of the study overall: Among all four CD4+ subsets, Type 1 diabetes patients had TCRB CDR3s that were moderately but significantly shorter. Sequencing used cDNA, and cells with high TCR expression could therefore be over-represented. HLA influence on TCRB rearrangement stayed unresolved here.

cDNA synthesis used the whole RNA isolate, giving expressed TCRB sequences. Naive, central memory and regulatory T cell samples came to a mean of roughly 4 million reads. Generated by immunoSEQ multiplex PCR, the TCRdb table keeps only in-frame clones and is missing some. The table records fewer than 450,000 clones, roughly 14% of them present only once. Sorting with CD45RO/CCR7/CD25/CD127/CD95/CD27 yielded naive, central memory, regulatory and stem-like memory CD4+ cells. Germline CDR1 reads SGDLS; CDR2 reads YYNGEE. With 3 bases removed from V and 7 bases from J, the gap between germline ends came to 17 bases. The CDR3 spans 14 residues. In regard to this clone: Its antigen is unidentified.

Sequencing used naive CD4+ T cells from blood. This clonotype was sampled from a woman between 18 and 29 years old with type 1 diabetes. The chain is built from TRBV9 and TRBJ2-7; possibly TRBD1 for D (5 bases). In DNA form, the CDR3 reads TGTGCCAGCAGCGACGCAGGTAGGGCAGGGGAGCAGTACGTC. Its translation: CASSDAGRAGEQYV.